This entry describes one T cell receptor beta chain. Its antigen is still unknown. This sample stems from a study of post-analysis software for immune sequencing data. Overall study: Included among the disease courses, which were recorded for the cohort, were relapsing-remitting, secondary progressive and progressive-relapsing multiple sclerosis. Findings and caveats of the study: Compared with controls, patients had more of about five TRBV segments, including TRBV5-6, TRBV5-1 and TRBV20-1. F measure showed strong co-clustering of same-batch samples. Controls' normalized Chao1 diversity significantly exceeded that of multiple sclerosis patients.

Included in the TCR beta cDNA libraries were unique molecular identifiers. The source material, roughly 0.9 to 11 million T cells, gave rise to 400,000 to 550,000 cDNA molecules. TCRdb reanalysed the PCR reads using MiXCR and keeps one entry per CDR3 protein. Of hundreds of thousands of distinct CDR3 sequences listed, 30% are singletons. With 4 bases removed from V and 5 bases from J, the gap between germline ends came to 31 bases. The CDR3 runs to 20 residues. Germline loops: CDR1 ENHRY, CDR2 SYGVKD. The clonotype was recovered from a girl aged 5 to 17 with multiple sclerosis. Specimen: blood. The rearrangement uses TRBV10-3 and TRBJ2-3, with a tentative D call TRBD2 (9 bases). The CDR3 DNA reads as TGTGCCATCAGTGGGCGGACAGGGTTCGTGCGGGAGGGCCGGGGAGATACGCAGTATTTT. Its protein is CAISGRTGFVREGRGDTQYF.